This T cell receptor beta chain stems from a study of blood T cell repertoires in COVID-19. Study summary: From the United States, Italy and Spain came samples of acute and convalescent COVID-19.

Per the authors' pipeline: It was from reference gene primer amplification that nucleated cell counts were estimated. Using immunoSEQ multiplex PCR, the repertoire was profiled, and TCRdb retains in-frame clones only, with some absent. The D gene and trimming were derived from the DNA, and the V and J assignments and clone size from that table. The sample has 90,000 or so clones, roughly 72% seen once; the top ten hold around 24%. V lost 7 bases and J lost 7; bases outside the gene matches: 16. The CDR3 is 16 amino acids. The germline gives CDR1 SGHAT, CDR2 FQNNGV. The sequenced sample consisted of peripheral blood. This receptor was taken from a woman aged 55-75 years in a cohort sampled during active or convalescent COVID-19. The chain joins TRBV11-2 to TRBJ2-1, with TRBD2 identical over 7 bases. CDR3 sequence reads: CASNKGLAVRKNEQFF. The CDR3 coding sequence is TGTGCCAGCAATAAGGGGCTAGCGGTCAGAAAGAATGAGCAGTTCTTC.